The source of this T cell receptor (beta chain) is a study of cytomegalovirus exposure and HLA in healthy donors. V was pared by 4 bases and J by 6 bases, with 12 bases between. Germline CDR1 and CDR2: MGHDK and SYGVNS. The CDR3 spans 13 residues. The PCR made use of 60 Vbeta and 13 Jbeta primers. Here immunoSEQ multiplex PCR was the method, and the copy in TCRdb shows in-frame clones only, minus some. This sample has about 130,000 clones, with around four fifths found just once. This sequence joins TRBV25-1 and TRBJ1-2, with D tentatively TRBD1 (5 bases). The sequence derives from a man younger than 45 in good health and CMV-seronegative. Sequenced input: PBMCs. In DNA, the CDR3 is TGTGCCAGCAGTGCAGGGCCCTGGGATGGCTACACCTTC. It specifies CASSAGPWDGYTF.